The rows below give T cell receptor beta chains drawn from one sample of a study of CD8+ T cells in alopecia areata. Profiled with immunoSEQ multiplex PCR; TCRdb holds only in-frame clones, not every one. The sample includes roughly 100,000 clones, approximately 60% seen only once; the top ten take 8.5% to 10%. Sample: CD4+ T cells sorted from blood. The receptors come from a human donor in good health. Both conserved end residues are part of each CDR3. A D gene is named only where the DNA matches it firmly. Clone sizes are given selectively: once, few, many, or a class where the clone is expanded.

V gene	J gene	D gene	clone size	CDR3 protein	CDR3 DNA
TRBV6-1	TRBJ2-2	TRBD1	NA	CASRQGAANTGELFF	TGTGCCAGCAGACAGGGGGCTGCGAACACCGGGGAGCTGTTTTTT
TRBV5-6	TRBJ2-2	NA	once	CASSPPLGTGELFF	TGTGCCAGCAGCCCTCCCTTAGGCACCGGGGAGCTGTTTTTT
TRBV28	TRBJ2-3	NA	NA	CASSTSTDTQYF	TGTGCCAGCAGCACGTCCACAGATACGCAGTATTTT
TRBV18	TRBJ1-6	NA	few	CASSLARAADNSPLHF	TGTGCCAGCTCACTCGCGCGTGCAGCGGACAATTCACCCCTCCACTTT
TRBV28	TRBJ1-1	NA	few	CASSLTGTPEAFF	TGTGCCAGCAGTTTAACAGGAACCCCTGAAGCTTTCTTT
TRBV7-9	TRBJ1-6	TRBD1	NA	CASSSGGSPLHF	TGTGCCAGCAGCTCAGGGGGATCACCCCTCCACTTT
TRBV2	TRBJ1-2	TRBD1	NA	CASSQPPTGNTF	TGTGCCAGCAGCCAACCTCCGACAGGGAACACCTTC
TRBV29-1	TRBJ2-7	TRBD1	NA	CSARIRQGTHEQYF	TGCAGCGCCCGTATACGACAGGGGACCCACGAGCAGTACTTC
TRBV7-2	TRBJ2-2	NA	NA	CASSLLVPGELFF	TGTGCCAGCAGCTTATTAGTCCCCGGGGAGCTGTTTTTT
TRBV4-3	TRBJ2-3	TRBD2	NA	CASSQGTGGPNTQYF	TGCGCCAGCAGCCAAGGTACGGGGGGGCCGAATACGCAGTATTTT
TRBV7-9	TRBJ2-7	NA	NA	CASSLDPTYEQYF	TGTGCCAGCAGCTTAGACCCAACCTACGAGCAGTACTTC
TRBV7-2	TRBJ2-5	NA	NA	CASSLRQDWETQYF	TGTGCCAGCAGCTTAAGACAGGATTGGGAGACCCAGTACTTC
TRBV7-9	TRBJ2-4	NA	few	CASSPNPGLTAIQYF	TGTGCCAGCAGCCCCAACCCGGGCCTGACGGCCATTCAGTACTTC
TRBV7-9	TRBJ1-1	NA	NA	CASSLVVTEAFF	TGTGCCAGCAGCTTAGTCGTCACTGAAGCTTTCTTT
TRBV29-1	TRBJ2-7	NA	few	CSVELWQGSYEQYF	TGCAGCGTTGAATTATGGCAGGGCAGCTACGAGCAGTACTTC
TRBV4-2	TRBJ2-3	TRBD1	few	CASSYLTNRGTGASDTQYF	TGTGCCAGCAGCTATCTAACAAATCGCGGGACAGGGGCGTCAGATACGCAGTATTTT
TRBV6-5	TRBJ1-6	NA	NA	CASSYSVTANSPLHF	TGTGCCAGCAGTTACTCTGTGACAGCTAATTCACCCCTCCACTTT
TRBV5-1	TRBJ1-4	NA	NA	CASSLKGLDEKLFF	TGCGCCAGCAGCTTGAAAGGCCTCGATGAAAAACTGTTTTTT
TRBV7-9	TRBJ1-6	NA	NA	CASTTDLSPLHF	TGTGCCAGCACCACAGACCTTTCACCCCTCCACTTT
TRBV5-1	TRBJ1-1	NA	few	CASKSPADTEAFF	TGCGCCAGCAAATCTCCGGCGGACACTGAAGCTTTCTTT
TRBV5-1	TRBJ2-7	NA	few	CASSYSEGGVYEQYF	TGCGCCAGCAGCTATTCGGAGGGGGGCGTCTACGAGCAGTACTTC
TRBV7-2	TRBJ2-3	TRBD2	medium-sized	CASSPEAGGRRLDTQYF	TGTGCCAGCAGCCCAGAGGCGGGGGGGCGGAGATTAGATACGCAGTATTTT
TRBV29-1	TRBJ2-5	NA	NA	CSVAEGGRGQETQYF	TGCAGCGTGGCAGAGGGGGGGAGAGGCCAAGAGACCCAGTACTTC
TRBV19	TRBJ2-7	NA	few	CAMWEQYF	TGTGCCATGTGGGAGCAGTACTTC
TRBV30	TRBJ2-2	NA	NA	CAWSPGRVNTGELFF	TGTGCCTGGAGTCCGGGACGAGTAAACACCGGGGAGCTGTTTTTT
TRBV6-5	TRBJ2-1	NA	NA	CASSQGASSYNEQFF	TGTGCCAGCAGTCAGGGCGCCAGCTCCTACAATGAGCAGTTCTTC
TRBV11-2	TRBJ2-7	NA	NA	CASSRPTVYEQYF	TGTGCCAGCAGCCGACCGACAGTCTACGAGCAGTACTTC
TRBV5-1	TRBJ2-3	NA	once	CASSLAAPSADTQYF	TGCGCCAGCAGCTTGGCCGCACCATCGGCAGATACGCAGTATTTT
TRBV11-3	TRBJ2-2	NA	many	CASSLASTGELFF	TGTGCCAGCAGCTTAGCGAGCACCGGGGAGCTGTTTTTT
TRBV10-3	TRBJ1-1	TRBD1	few	CAISKTGANTEAFF	TGTGCCATCAGTAAGACAGGGGCGAACACTGAAGCTTTCTTT